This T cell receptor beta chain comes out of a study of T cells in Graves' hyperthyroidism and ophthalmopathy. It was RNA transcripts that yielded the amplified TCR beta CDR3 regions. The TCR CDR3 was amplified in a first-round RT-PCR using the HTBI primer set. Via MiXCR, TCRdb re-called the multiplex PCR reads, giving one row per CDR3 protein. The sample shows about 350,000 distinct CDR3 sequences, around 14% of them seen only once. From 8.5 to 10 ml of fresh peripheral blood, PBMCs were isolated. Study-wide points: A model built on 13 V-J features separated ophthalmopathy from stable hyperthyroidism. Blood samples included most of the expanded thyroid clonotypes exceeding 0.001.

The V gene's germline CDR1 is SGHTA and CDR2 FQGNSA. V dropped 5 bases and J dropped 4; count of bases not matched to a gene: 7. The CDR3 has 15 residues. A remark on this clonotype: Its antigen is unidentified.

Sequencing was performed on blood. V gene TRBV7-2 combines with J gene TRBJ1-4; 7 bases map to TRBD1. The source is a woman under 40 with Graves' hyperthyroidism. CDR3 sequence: CASSAPTGSNEKLFF. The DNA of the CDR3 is TGTGCCAGCAGCGCGCCGACAGGGAGTAATGAAAAACTGTTTTTT.